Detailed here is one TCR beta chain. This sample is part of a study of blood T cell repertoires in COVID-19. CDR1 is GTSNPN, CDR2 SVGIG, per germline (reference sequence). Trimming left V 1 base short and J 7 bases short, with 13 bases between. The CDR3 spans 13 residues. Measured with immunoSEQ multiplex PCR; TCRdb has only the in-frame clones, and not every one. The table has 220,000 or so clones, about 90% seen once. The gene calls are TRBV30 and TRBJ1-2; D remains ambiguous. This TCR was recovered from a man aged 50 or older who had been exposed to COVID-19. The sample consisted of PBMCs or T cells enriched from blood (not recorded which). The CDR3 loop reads CAWSGEVLGGYTF. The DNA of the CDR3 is TGTGCCTGGAGTGGTGAGGTTTTGGGTGGCTACACCTTC.